This TCR beta chain was identified in a study of PD-1 blockade in mismatch repair-deficient tumors. The assay was immunoSEQ multiplex PCR, and TCRdb's table has in-frame clones only and misses some. The sample lists some 100,000 clones, over 75% occurring once. V lost 5 bases and J lost 7; bases outside the gene matches: 9. Germline V gene sequence: CDR1 SGHVS, CDR2 FNYEAQ. The CDR3 loop spans 16 amino acids. Every patient had mismatch repair deficiency by PCR or immunohistochemistry. The clonotype comes from an adult with mismatch repair-deficient cancer. The rearrangement uses TRBV7-6 and TRBJ2-2, with 11 bases lining up with TRBD1. The sample consisted of peripheral blood, taken less than 37 weeks after starting pembrolizumab. The CDR3 is CASSPRTGGAHGELFF. The DNA of the CDR3 is TGTGCCAGCAGCCCCCGGACAGGGGGCGCGCACGGGGAGCTGTTTTTT.